This T cell receptor (beta chain) was sequenced in a study of cytomegalovirus exposure and HLA in healthy donors. Healthy bone marrow donors made up the donors. Points from the study as a whole: Several V segments, TRBV6-2 and TRBV6-3 among them, could not be told apart and were dropped. A link between a missense DCLRE1C variant and TCR beta V- and J-gene trimming emerged from a later analysis. Immune exposure information available was restricted to CMV serostatus.

60 Vbeta and 13 Jbeta primers were used in PCR. Clones were read by immunoSEQ multiplex PCR, and TCRdb kept only the in-frame ones, dropping some. The table shows about 160,000 clones, with around 84% occurring only once. In this sample, this clone turned up a few times. Its antigen is not identified. Germline trimming cut 1 base from V and 0 bases from J; bases unmatched to any gene: 8. This CDR3 is 18 amino acids long. CDR1 and CDR2 (germline): MGHDK, SYGVNS. The TCR was taken from a man in his late teens or twenties in good health and CMV-seronegative. Sequencing was carried out using PBMCs. The chain uses TRBV25-1 and TRBJ2-2, with 7 bases lining up with TRBD2. The CDR3 protein is CASSESPGGGTNTGELFF. CDR3 nucleotides: TGTGCCAGCAGTGAATCCCCTGGGGGGGGGACGAACACCGGGGAGCTGTTTTTT.